Listed here are 30 T cell receptor beta chains from one sample, sequenced in a study of blood T cells in healthy people across ages. Next came a second PCR, run for about 7 to 12 cycles, which used a sample-barcoded 5' primer along with a J-beta primer mix. TCRdb re-called the 5' RACE reads through MiXCR, storing one row per CDR3 protein. The table includes some 890,000 distinct CDR3 sequences, 29% detected once. The same data also went into a second study, on T cells of mothers and their children.

Sequencing used blood. The origin of the receptors is a woman aged 40 to 50 in good health.

This clonotype was found many times. The chain uses TRBV6-5 and TRBJ1-2; tentatively, D is TRBD1 (6 bases). The germline CDR1 and CDR2 sequences are MNHEY and SVGAGI. This CDR3 contains 15 residues. With 7 bases removed from V and 3 bases from J, the gap between germline ends came to 18 bases. The CDR3 sequence: CASTKPGAADYGYTF. The CDR3, as DNA: TGTGCCAGCACCAAGCCGGGGGCCGCAGACTATGGCTACACCTTC.

V and J are TRBV5-1 and TRBJ2-5, with unresolved D. V was cut by 0 bases and J by 1 base, with 10 bases left in between. The CDR3 sequence is 15 residues long. Germline CDR1 and CDR2: SGHRS and YFSETQ. The CDR3 DNA reads as TGCGCCAGCAGCTTGGACCCCGGCGCCCAAGAGACCCAGTACTTC. Its translation is CASSLDPGAQETQYF.

The chain couples TRBV18 to TRBJ2-1; unclear D gene. The CDR3 has 13 amino acids. Trimming shortened V by 8 bases and J by 0 bases, and 8 bases separated the two germline ends. Germline CDR1 is KGHSH and CDR2 is LQKENI. The CDR3 protein is CASAIDSYNEQFF. The CDR3 DNA follows: TGTGCCAGCGCGATCGACTCCTACAATGAGCAGTTCTTC.

The chain is built from TRBV5-5 and TRBJ2-1; no firm D call. CDR1 SGHKS and CDR2 YYEKEE come from the germline V gene (reference sequence). The CDR3 sequence is 13 residues long. With 3 bases removed from V and 5 bases from J, the gap between germline ends came to 9 bases. In DNA form, the CDR3 reads TGTGCCAGCAGCTGGAGAACTAACAATGAGCAGTTCTTC. This codes for CASSWRTNNEQFF.

This chain uses TRBV20-1 with TRBJ1-4; D is perhaps TRBD1 (5 bases). The CDR3 runs 17 residues. Trimming pared 6 bases from V and 3 bases from J, leaving 23 bases between. CDR1 and CDR2 (germline): DFQATT, SNEGSKA (reference sequence). Here the CDR3 DNA reads TGCAGTGCCCCCCCCATGCTAGGGACCGCCTCTAATGAAAAACTGTTTTTT. This sequence encodes CSAPPMLGTASNEKLFF.

Concerning this clonotype: This may be a read error: a much more frequent sequence differs by one nucleotide. V usage is TRBV29-1 and J usage is TRBJ2-1; 9 bases fit TRBD1. The J call is uncertain, as TRBJ2-7 better fits the DNA end. Germline V gene lookup returns CDR1 SQVTM and CDR2 ANQGSEA. CDR3 length: 14 residues. This chain's CDR3 is CSAATGGSYNEQYF. Written as DNA, the CDR3 is TGCAGCGCCGCCACAGGGGGCTCCTACAATGAGCAGTACTTC.

The genes are TRBV11-3 and TRBJ1-5; a possible D gene is TRBD1 (5 bases). The CDR3 spans 14 residues. The germline V gene encodes CDR1 SGHNT and CDR2 YENEEA. V lost 0 bases, J lost 7 bases, and 10 bases lay in between. The CDR3 DNA sequence: TGTGCCAGCAGCTTAGAGTTCGGGGCCCAGCCCCAGCATTTT. Translation: CASSLEFGAQPQHF. Using reference TRBV11-3 and TRBJ1-5 for the parts outside the CDR3, the full variable domain is EAGVVQSPRYKIIEKKQPVAFWCNPISGHNTLYWYLQNLGQGPELLIRYENEEAVDDSQLPKDRFSAERLKGVDSTLKIQPAELGDSAVYLCASSLEFGAQPQHFGDGTRLSIL.

This clonotype was observed a single time. The CDR3 region is CSAAPRETQYF. CDR3 DNA sequence: TGCAGCGCCGCACCCCGGGAGACCCAGTACTTC. The genes are TRBV29-1 and TRBJ2-5; no definite D call. Germline CDR1 SQVTM, CDR2 ANQGSEA. Trimming took 7 bases from V and 5 from J, leaving 11 bases between them. The CDR3 spans 11 residues.

V and J are TRBV2 and TRBJ2-7, with TRBD2 matching over 10 bases. The CDR3 spans 12 residues. Germline assignment: CDR1 SNHLY and CDR2 FYNNEI. V gave up 9 bases and J gave up 3 bases; unmatched junction bases: 2. CDR3 sequence: CASRTSGYEQYV. The CDR3 DNA follows: TGTGCCAGTCGGACTAGCGGCTACGAGCAGTACGTC.

A note on this clonotype: One end of the junction does not line up with germline, which may come from a read error. V gene TRBV5-1 combines with J gene TRBJ2-3; D tentatively fits TRBD1 or TRBD2 (5 bases each). The CDR3 extends over 16 amino acids. Germline CDR1 is SGHRS and CDR2 is YFSETQ. As DNA, the CDR3 is TGCACCAGCAGCATGTCGACCGGGACCGGCACAGATACGCAGTATTTT. Translation gives CTSSMSTGTGTDTQYF.

This clonotype came up many times. V usage is TRBV6-1 and J usage is TRBJ1-2; 8 nucleotides align to TRBD1. V lost 3 bases to trimming and J lost 8 bases; unmatched junction nucleotides: 5. The CDR3 loop spans 13 amino acids. Germline V gene sequence: CDR1 MNHNS, CDR2 SASEGT. The CDR3 sequence: CASSDRGPQGYTF. CDR3 bases: TGTGCCAGCAGTGACAGGGGGCCGCAGGGCTACACCTTC.

The chain combines TRBV7-2 with TRBJ2-7; 10 bases map to TRBD1. Germline loops: CDR1 SGHTA, CDR2 FQGNSA. The J segment lost 0 bases and the V segment lost 4 bases, leaving 3 bases of the junction unmatched. The CDR3 is 15 amino acids. The CDR3 sequence: CASSSDRGASYEQYF. The DNA for the CDR3 is TGTGCCAGCAGCTCGGACAGGGGGGCCTCCTACGAGCAGTACTTC.

In this sample, this clonotype turned up many times. The V and J genes are TRBV3-1 and TRBJ2-7; the D gene is possibly TRBD2 (5 bases). The CDR3 totals 13 residues. Germline CDR1 LGHDT, CDR2 YNNKEL (reference sequence). V lost 5 bases and J 3 bases, leaving 11 bases between the germline ends. CDR3 DNA: TGTGCCAGCAGCGCCTCGGGAAACTACGAGCAGTACTTC. Its translation is CASSASGNYEQYF.

This clonotype was detected a few times. Germline and junction disagree at one end, which may indicate a read error. The rearrangement joins TRBV7-9 to TRBJ1-2; D unresolved. This CDR3 is built from 11 residues. Per germline, CDR1 SEHNR and CDR2 FQNEAQ (reference sequence). This CDR3 is CASSLNYGHTF. In nucleotides, the CDR3 is TGTGCCAGCAGCTTGAACTATGGCCACACCTTC.

This clonotype appeared a few times. Since a much larger clone is just one base distant, this may be a read error. V and J are TRBV20-1 and TRBJ2-1, with 9 bases fitting TRBD1. The CDR3 extends over 16 amino acids. V lost 0 bases to trimming and J lost 6 bases; unmatched junction nucleotides: 9. The germline gives CDR1 DFQATT, CDR2 SNEGSKA (reference sequence). The CDR3 region is CSARDPTGGHFNEQFF. The CDR3 bases are TGCAGTGCTAGAGATCCCACAGGGGGCCACTTCAATGAGCAGTTCTTC.

J is TRBJ2-2 and V is TRBV12-3 or TRBV12-4, with TRBD1 identical over 7 bases. J was trimmed by 6 bases and V by 7 bases; bases with no gene match: 5. This CDR3 has 13 residues. The CDR3 is CASTPGGPGELFF. The DNA for the CDR3 is TGTGCCAGCACCCCAGGGGGTCCCGGGGAGCTGTTTTTT.

The chain combines TRBV6-2 or TRBV6-3 with TRBJ1-1, with 9 bases matching TRBD1. Germline V CDR1 and CDR2: MNHEY, SVGEGT. The CDR3 is 15 residues long. The V gene end was trimmed by 4 bases and the J gene end by 4 bases; junction bases not matched to a gene: 7. In DNA form, the CDR3 reads TGTGCCAGCAGTTTTGACAGGGGGGCGGGCACTGAAGCTTTCTTT. Protein: CASSFDRGAGTEAFF.

As to this clonotype: Being one base from a much bigger clone, this may be a read error. The final CDR3 position lacks the conserved phenylalanine or tryptophan, pointing to a likely read error. V gene TRBV12-3 or TRBV12-4 combines with J gene TRBJ2-4, with D perhaps given as TRBD1 or TRBD2 (5 bases each). The DNA end is a closer match to TRBJ2-7, so the J assignment may be wrong. The CDR3 length is 14 residues. The CDR3 coding sequence is TGTGCCAGCAGTGGACTGCCCAGGGCCTACGAGCAGTACTCC. Encoded protein: CASSGLPRAYEQYS.

A remark on this clonotype: The junction and the germline gene differ at one end; a read error may be behind it. The chain links TRBV7-2 to TRBJ2-1; D may be TRBD1 or TRBD2 (5 bases each). The CDR3 has 16 residues. CDR1 is SGHTA, CDR2 FQGNSA, per germline. The chain's CDR3 is CASSFVGTTSYNEQFF. The CDR3 DNA sequence: TGTGCCAGTAGCTTCGTCGGGACGACGTCCTACAATGAGCAGTTCTTC.

The chain joins TRBV28 to TRBJ2-1, with TRBD2 identical over 12 bases. Germline values: CDR1 MDHEN, CDR2 SYDVKM. CDR3 length: 16 residues. Trimming cost V 7 bases and J 10 bases; bases outside gene matches: 14. CDR3 DNA sequence: TGTGCCAGCAATTTGGACTCTAGCGGGGGGGCAAGGGAGCAGTTCTTC. Amino acids: CASNLDSSGGAREQFF.

This clonotype was counted at least ten times. This rearrangement joins TRBV7-2 to TRBJ1-2; tentatively, D is TRBD1 (6 bases). The CDR3 totals 14 residues. Per the germline V gene, CDR1 is SGHTA and CDR2 is FQGNSA. V was trimmed by 5 bases and J by 4 bases, leaving 14 bases between them. CDR3 DNA sequence: TGTGCCAGCAGCCGAAACGCACAGGGCTATGGCTACACCTTC. Translating it yields CASSRNAQGYGYTF.

The gene calls are TRBV10-3 and TRBJ2-2, with 7 bases lining up with TRBD2. Germline V CDR1 and CDR2: ENHRY, SYGVKD. This CDR3 is built from 18 residues. J lost 1 base, V lost 8 bases, and 16 bases had no gene match. CDR3 DNA sequence: TGTGCCATCGGGGGGGTCAGGACAAGGCAAAAGAACACCGGGGAGCTGTTTTTT. This codes for CAIGGVRTRQKNTGELFF.

This sequence joins TRBV20-1 and TRBJ1-2; a weak D match, TRBD1 (6 bases). Deletions cut 3 bases from V and 6 bases from J, with 14 bases between. Germline CDR1 is DFQATT and CDR2 is SNEGSKA (reference sequence). CDR3 length equals 13 residues. CDR3 in amino acids: CSARGRGANGYTF. The CDR3, as DNA: TGCAGTGCTAGGGGACGGGGGGCGAATGGCTACACCTTC.

This clonotype was observed at least ten times. The J gene is TRBJ1-1, the V gene TRBV10-3; 7 nucleotides align to TRBD1. The V segment lost 4 bases and the J segment 11 bases; nucleotides outside the gene matches: 10. CDR1 is ENHRY, CDR2 SYGVKD, per germline. The CDR3 contains 13 residues. The CDR3 sequence: CAISGGTAERAFF. The CDR3 region has the DNA TGTGCCATCAGTGGGGGGACAGCGGAGCGGGCTTTCTTT.

This chain connects TRBV5-6 to TRBJ2-1, with 12 bases fitting TRBD1. J lost 8 bases, V lost 4 bases, and 7 bases had no gene match. Germline V gives CDR1 SGHDT, CDR2 YYEEEE. The CDR3 sequence is 15 residues long. The DNA of the CDR3 is TGTGCCAGCAGCCCGGGACAGGGGGCTAGGTATGAGCAGTTCTTC. It encodes CASSPGQGARYEQFF.

The chain links TRBV7-9 to TRBJ2-1; 11 nucleotides agree with TRBD2. Germline assignment: CDR1 SEHNR and CDR2 FQNEAQ (reference sequence). The CDR3 runs to 13 residues. The junction had 0 bases not matched to a gene; V was cut back by 5 bases and J by 6 bases. Here the CDR3 reads CASSTSGGNEQFF. CDR3 nucleotides: TGTGCCAGCAGCACTAGCGGGGGCAATGAGCAGTTCTTC.

This clonotype occurred many times. V is TRBV27 and J is TRBJ1-5, with D possibly being TRBD1 (5 bases). Germline lookup yields CDR1 MNHEY and CDR2 SMNVEV (reference sequence). The V end lost 8 bases, the J end lost 0 bases, and 20 bases lay between the germline ends. The CDR3 is 17 amino acids. In DNA form, the CDR3 reads TGTGCCAGCGCCTCGGGGGGATCGAAAATTAGCAATCAGCCCCAGCATTTT. This gives the protein CASASGGSKISNQPQHF.

This clonotype has ten or more counts. The CDR3 DNA is TGTGCCAGCAGCCGCACCACTAACTATGGCTACACCTTC. Translating gives CASSRTTNYGYTF. The chain joins TRBV28 to TRBJ1-2; no reliable D call. The V and J ends lost 6 bases and 0 bases respectively, with 8 bases between them. The CDR3 covers 13 residues. Germline CDR1 reads MDHEN; CDR2 reads SYDVKM.

The V and J genes are TRBV28 and TRBJ1-4; TRBD1 is a possible D gene (6 bases). CDR1 is MDHEN, CDR2 SYDVKM, per germline. Between the trimmed V and J ends, which lost 6 bases and 8 bases, there was a span of 22 bases. The CDR3 runs 16 residues. The CDR3 region has the DNA TGTGCCAGCAGATTGCCGGGGGCAGGCCCCCTCGAAAAACTGTTTTTT. It translates to CASRLPGAGPLEKLFF.

The chain has TRBV15 and TRBJ2-2; D may be TRBD1 (7 bases). Deletions cut 7 bases from V and 5 bases from J, with 20 bases between. Germline V gives CDR1 LNHNV, CDR2 YYDKDF (reference sequence). The CDR3 is 16 amino acids. This CDR3 is CATTSNGRGDTGELFF. The CDR3 nucleotides are TGTGCCACCACTTCTAACGGCAGGGGGGATACCGGGGAGCTGTTTTTT. Full variable domain (remainder filled in from reference TRBV15 and TRBJ2-2): DAMVIQNPRYQVTQFGKPVTLSCSQTLNHNVMYWYQQKSSQAPKLLFHYYDKDFNNEADTPDNFQSRRPNTSFCFLDIRSPGLGDTAMYLCATTSNGRGDTGELFFGEGSRLTVL.